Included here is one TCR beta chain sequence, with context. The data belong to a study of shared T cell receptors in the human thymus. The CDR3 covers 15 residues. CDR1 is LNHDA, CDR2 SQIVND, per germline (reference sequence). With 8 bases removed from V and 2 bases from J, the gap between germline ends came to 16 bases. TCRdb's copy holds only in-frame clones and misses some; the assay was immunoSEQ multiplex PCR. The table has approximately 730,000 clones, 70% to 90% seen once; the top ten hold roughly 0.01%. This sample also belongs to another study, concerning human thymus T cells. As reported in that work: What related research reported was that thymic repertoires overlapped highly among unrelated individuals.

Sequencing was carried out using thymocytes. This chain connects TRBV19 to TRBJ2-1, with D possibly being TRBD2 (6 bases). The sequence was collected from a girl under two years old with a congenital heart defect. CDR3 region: CASSILAIPYNEQFF. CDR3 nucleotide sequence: TGTGCCAGTTCAATCCTAGCGATCCCCTACAATGAGCAGTTCTTC.